This passage covers 32 T cell receptor beta chains from one sample sequenced in a study of blood T cells in healthy people across ages. Then a second PCR, running about 6 to 11 cycles, was carried out with a sample-barcoded 5' primer and a J-beta primer mix. TCRdb reprocessed the 5' RACE reads with MiXCR, giving one entry per CDR3 protein. The sample has 1.6 million or so distinct CDR3 sequences, about 35% seen once; the top ten hold about 11%. Sequencing was performed on blood. Receptors were obtained from a woman aged 25 to 39 in good health.

This clonotype was picked up many times. The chain carries TRBV4-1 and TRBJ2-1; perhaps TRBD1 as D (7 bases). CDR3 length: 15 amino acids. Germline values: CDR1 MGHRA, CDR2 YSYEKL. V lost 6 bases, J lost 4 bases, and 16 bases lay in between. The CDR3 nucleotides read TGCGCCAGCAGGAGGGGGCTAGCGCCGTACAATGAGCAGTTCTTC. This codes for CASRRGLAPYNEQFF.

This clonotype has only a few counts. The chain employs TRBV12-3 or TRBV12-4 and TRBJ1-4; D not certain. This CDR3 region has 15 residues. V lost 5 bases and J 3 bases, leaving 13 bases between the germline ends. CDR3: CASSLGSASNEKLFF. The CDR3, as DNA: TGTGCCAGCAGTCTCGGGTCAGCTTCTAATGAAAAACTGTTTTTT.

This chain uses TRBV28 with TRBJ2-1, with 14 positions matching TRBD2. The CDR3 runs to 18 residues. Unmatched junction bases numbered 9, after V lost 4 bases and J lost 4 bases. Germline loops: CDR1 MDHEN, CDR2 SYDVKM. The CDR3 loop reads CASSSPRLAGGSYNEQFF. In nucleotides, the CDR3 is TGTGCCAGCAGTTCTCCCCGACTAGCGGGAGGGTCATACAATGAGCAGTTCTTC. Looking up the rest from reference TRBV28 and TRBJ2-1 gives the full variable domain: DVKVTQSSRYLVKRTGEKVFLECVQDMDHENMFWYRQDPGLGLRLIYFSYDVKMKEKGDIPEGYSVSREKKERFSLILESASTNQTSMYLCASSSPRLAGGSYNEQFFGPGTRLTVL.

This clonotype was counted between two and nine times. The chain uses TRBV20-1 and TRBJ1-2, with D unclear. Trimming took off 3 bases at V and 8 bases at J, with 10 bases between the two ends. Germline lookup yields CDR1 DFQATT and CDR2 SNEGSKA (reference sequence). The CDR3 extends over 11 amino acids. The CDR3 reads CSASVADGYTF. In DNA form, the CDR3 reads TGCAGTGCTAGTGTCGCTGACGGCTACACCTTC.

A note on this clonotype: Compared with germline, one end of the junction differs, possibly owing to a read error. The chain combines TRBV4-2 with TRBJ1-5; possible D gene TRBD1, 6 bases. Germline V gives CDR1 LGHNA, CDR2 YNFKEQ. The CDR3 covers 18 residues. The CDR3 DNA reads TGTGCCAGCAGCCTTGGGGGAACAGGGATGGAACGCAATCAGCTCCAGCATTTT. Amino acids: CASSLGGTGMERNQLQHF.

This chain joins TRBV20-1 and TRBJ1-5, with 9 bases fitting TRBD1. This CDR3 spans 17 amino acids. Germline V lookup: CDR1 DFQATT, CDR2 SNEGSKA (reference sequence). The V gene end was trimmed by 1 base and the J gene end by 6 bases; junction bases not matched to a gene: 13. The CDR3 region is CSARGPPGQGSGQPQHF. The CDR3 DNA reads TGCAGTGCTAGAGGCCCCCCGGGACAGGGCTCTGGTCAGCCCCAGCATTTT.

The gene calls are TRBV19 and TRBJ1-2; D is unresolved. Germline-derived CDR1 and CDR2 are LNHDA and SQIVND (reference sequence). V was cut by 11 bases and J by 3 bases, with 16 bases left in between. The CDR3 covers 13 residues. The CDR3 sequence: CAATRGGDYGYTF. CDR3 bases: TGTGCCGCCACCCGGGGAGGCGACTATGGCTACACCTTC.

The table lists this clonotype with a few counts. This rearrangement joins TRBV9 to TRBJ2-4; 9 bases are a match to TRBD2. The J call could be wrong; TRBJ2-7 is a better fit for the DNA end. The CDR3 extends over 16 amino acids. Germline V gene lookup returns CDR1 SGDLS and CDR2 YYNGEE. CDR3 amino acids: CASSLDPTSGAYEQYF. The CDR3 nucleotides are TGTGCCAGCAGCCTCGACCCGACTAGCGGAGCATACGAGCAGTACTTC.

This clonotype was picked up many times. This chain uses TRBV6-2 or TRBV6-3 with TRBJ2-7; 9 nucleotides match TRBD1. V dropped 5 bases and J dropped 3; count of bases not matched to a gene: 5. Germline V gene sequence: CDR1 MNHEY, CDR2 SVGEGT. This CDR3 is 14 amino acids long. The CDR3, as DNA: TGTGCCAGCAGTGGAGGGACAGGGCTCTACGAGCAGTACTTC. Protein: CASSGGTGLYEQYF.

This sequence joins TRBV9 and TRBJ2-1, with 9 bases identical to TRBD2. This CDR3 is 15 amino acids long. The junction had 6 bases not matched to a gene; V was cut back by 3 bases and J by 5 bases. Germline CDR1 SGDLS, CDR2 YYNGEE. The DNA of the CDR3 is TGTGCCAGCAGCGCAGGTAGCGGGAGTCACAATGAGCAGTTCTTC. It specifies CASSAGSGSHNEQFF. The variable domain in full, completed from reference TRBV9 and TRBJ2-1, reads DSGVTQTPKHLITATGQRVTLRCSPRSGDLSVYWYQQSLDQGLQFLIQYYNGEERAKGNILERFSAQQFPDLHSELNLSSLELGDSALYFCASSAGSGSHNEQFFGPGTRLTVL.

The sample holds a few counts of this clonotype. V gene TRBV5-1 combines with J gene TRBJ2-5; maybe TRBD1 (5 bases). Germline CDR1 reads SGHRS; CDR2 reads YFSETQ. This CDR3 spans 13 amino acids. Trimming pared 4 bases from V and 4 bases from J, leaving 11 bases between. The CDR3 is CASSPGMGETQYF. The DNA for the CDR3 is TGCGCCAGCAGCCCAGGGATGGGAGAGACCCAGTACTTC. Together with reference TRBV5-1 and TRBJ2-5, the CDR3 gives the full variable domain: KAGVTQTPRYLIKTRGQQVTLSCSPISGHRSVSWYQQTPGQGLQFLFEYFSETQRNKGNFPGRFSGRQFSNSRSEMNVSTLELGDSALYLCASSPGMGETQYFGPGTRLLVL.

This chain joins TRBV11-2 and TRBJ2-7, with a possible D match to TRBD1 (5 bases). Looked up from germline, CDR1 is SGHAT and CDR2 is FQNNGV. The ends were cut back, 2 bases at V and 3 bases at J, with 20 bases in the middle. The CDR3 runs to 17 residues. For the CDR3, the DNA is TGTGCCAGCAGCTTACACCGAGGAGCCCAAGGGGTCTACGAGCAGTACTTC. It codes for CASSLHRGAQGVYEQYF.

This clonotype has more than one count but fewer than ten. The chain employs TRBV14 and TRBJ2-7; possibly TRBD1 for D (6 bases). CDR3 length: 16 residues. Looked up from germline, CDR1 is SGHDN and CDR2 is FVKESK. Trimming took off 2 bases at V and 4 bases at J, with 18 bases between the two ends. CDR3 coding DNA: TGTGCCAGCAGCCAATTGGGACAATCACTCTATTACGAGCAGTACTTC. Translation gives CASSQLGQSLYYEQYF.

The CDR3 bases are TGTGCCAGCAGTTACCCGCGGGGGCGGAACACAGATACGCAGTATTTT. Its translation is CASSYPRGRNTDTQYF. The J gene is TRBJ2-3, the V gene TRBV12-3 or TRBV12-4; maybe TRBD2 (7 bases). V dropped 4 bases and J dropped 2 bases, with 16 bases sitting between them. This CDR3 has 16 amino acids.

The CDR3 loop is CASSRGGGMNTEAFF. The CDR3 nucleotides read TGTGCCAGCAGTCGGGGGGGAGGTATGAACACTGAAGCTTTCTTT. The chain has TRBV6-6 and TRBJ1-1; possibly TRBD1 for D (5 bases). The CDR3 runs 15 residues. Germline CDR1 and CDR2: MNHNY and SVGAGI (reference sequence). V was clipped by 5 bases and J by 0 bases, with 13 bases between them.

This chain joins TRBV9 and TRBJ2-6; D uncertain. CDR1 SGDLS and CDR2 YYNGEE come from the germline V gene. This CDR3 region has 15 residues. V shed 7 bases and J shed 0 bases, with 11 bases lying between them. This CDR3 reads CASCRIPSGANVLTF. DNA of the CDR3: TGTGCCAGCTGTCGGATACCCTCTGGGGCCAACGTCCTGACTTTC.

The rearrangement links TRBV11-2 to TRBJ2-7; 9 bases map to TRBD1. CDR1 and CDR2 (germline): SGHAT, FQNNGV. The CDR3 totals 16 residues. Losses at the gene ends were 4 bases for V and 6 bases for J; bases not matched to a gene: 13. The DNA for the CDR3 is TGTGCCAGCAGCTCCCTTATGGGGACAGGGAGGACCGAGCAGTACTTC. It encodes CASSSLMGTGRTEQYF.

Of note for this clonotype: At one end, the junction sequence differs from germline, possibly due to a read error. The chain links TRBV20-1 to TRBJ2-2; a weak D match, TRBD2 (6 bases). Germline V CDR1 and CDR2: DFQATT, SNEGSKA (reference sequence). CDR3 length: 14 amino acids. CDR3 in DNA: TGCAGTGCTAGGGATTGGACTGAAGGCGGGGAGCCGTTTTTT. It encodes CSARDWTEGGEPFF.

This clonotype occurred many times. V usage is TRBV9 and J usage is TRBJ1-4; D perhaps matches TRBD1 (5 bases). Germline-derived CDR1 and CDR2 are SGDLS and YYNGEE. This CDR3 comprises 15 residues. With 4 bases removed from V and 7 bases from J, the gap between germline ends came to 17 bases. The CDR3, as DNA: TGTGCCAGCAGCCCCCACGGAAAGGACACTGAAAAACTGTTTTTT. It specifies CASSPHGKDTEKLFF. The full variable domain, completed using reference TRBV9 and TRBJ1-4, is DSGVTQTPKHLITATGQRVTLRCSPRSGDLSVYWYQQSLDQGLQFLIQYYNGEERAKGNILERFSAQQFPDLHSELNLSSLELGDSALYFCASSPHGKDTEKLFFGSGTQLSVL.

This clonotype turned up a few times. The V and J genes are TRBV20-1 and TRBJ2-1; D ambiguous. CDR1 is DFQATT, CDR2 SNEGSKA, per germline (reference sequence). This CDR3 is 14 amino acids long. V was pared by 5 bases and J by 0 bases, with 11 bases between. CDR3 residues: CSAALIPSYNEQFF. Here the CDR3 DNA reads TGCAGTGCTGCACTCATACCCTCCTACAATGAGCAGTTCTTC.

This sequence joins TRBV7-6 and TRBJ2-1; TRBD2 matches 8 bases. This CDR3 region has 18 residues. V lost 0 bases, J lost 7 bases, and 14 bases stayed unmatched. Germline V gene sequence: CDR1 SGHVS, CDR2 FNYEAQ. The chain's CDR3 is CASSLARGGHGGKNEQFF. The DNA of the CDR3 is TGTGCCAGCAGCTTAGCGCGCGGGGGGCACGGAGGGAAAAATGAGCAGTTCTTC.

The chain combines TRBV9 with TRBJ2-3, with D possibly matching TRBD2 (5 bases). The V and J ends lost 0 bases and 2 bases respectively, with 13 bases between them. Germline CDR1 is SGDLS and CDR2 is YYNGEE. The CDR3 totals 16 residues. CDR3 nucleotide sequence: TGTGCCAGCAGCGTAGAAAGCGGAAAAAACACAGATACGCAGTATTTT. Residues: CASSVESGKNTDTQYF.

This clonotype was seen only a few times. V usage is TRBV5-1 and J usage is TRBJ2-5; D is perhaps TRBD2 (6 bases). CDR1 SGHRS and CDR2 YFSETQ come from the germline V gene. CDR3 length: 16 residues. V dropped 4 bases and J dropped 1 base, with 17 bases sitting between them. The chain's CDR3 is CASSLRRDSVQETQYF. The CDR3 nucleotides read TGCGCCAGCAGCCTGCGTAGGGACTCAGTCCAAGAGACCCAGTACTTC.

This clonotype came up a few times. The rearrangement uses TRBV3-1 and TRBJ2-5; D is perhaps TRBD1 or TRBD2 (5 bases each). Germline CDR1 LGHDT, CDR2 YNNKEL (reference sequence). This CDR3 region has 15 residues. V was trimmed by 5 bases and J by 5 bases, leaving 18 bases between them. The chain's CDR3 is CASSNPSRGQETQYF. The CDR3, as DNA: TGTGCCAGCAGCAACCCCAGCCGGGGCCAGGAGACCCAGTACTTC.

This chain uses TRBV2 with TRBJ1-1; D is perhaps TRBD1 (5 bases). Trimming cost V 6 bases and J 2 bases, with 16 bases left between them. The CDR3 totals 15 residues. Germline CDR1 is SNHLY and CDR2 is FYNNEI. The CDR3 nucleotides read TGTGCCAGCAGCGTTTCCGGGACCGCCAACACTGAAGCTTTCTTT. Its translation is CASSVSGTANTEAFF.

The J gene is TRBJ2-2, the V gene TRBV11-2, with D perhaps matching TRBD1 (8 bases). The CDR3 consists of 17 residues. The V end was cut by 5 bases, the J end by 6 bases, with 22 bases between. Looked up from germline, CDR1 is SGHAT and CDR2 is FQNNGV. The CDR3 DNA reads as TGTGCCAGCAGCCTTACTATGACAGGGGAGGGGTCCGGGGAGCTGTTTTTT. Protein sequence: CASSLTMTGEGSGELFF. Complete variable domain (other parts from reference TRBV11-2 and TRBJ2-2): EAGVAQSPRYKIIEKRQSVAFWCNPISGHATLYWYQQILGQGPKLLIQFQNNGVVDDSQLPKDRFSAERLKGVDSTLKIQPAKLEDSAVYLCASSLTMTGEGSGELFFGEGSRLTVL.

For this clonotype: The junction departs from the called germline gene at one end, perhaps through a read error. V and J are TRBV7-3 and TRBJ2-3; 8 nucleotides align to TRBD2. The length of the CDR3 is 16 residues. CDR1 SGHTA and CDR2 FQGTGA come from the germline V gene. The CDR3 DNA reads TGTGCCAGCAGCGCCCGTGACCTAGCGGGCACAGATATGCAGTATTTT. It translates to CASSARDLAGTDMQYF.

At least ten counts were recorded for this clonotype. The rearrangement joins TRBV20-1 to TRBJ2-7, with 7 bases aligning to TRBD2. This CDR3 comprises 14 residues. The ends lost 6 bases at V and 4 bases at J; junction bases unmatched: 12. Germline CDR1 is DFQATT and CDR2 is SNEGSKA (reference sequence). The CDR3 loop is CSAPPWEGIYEQYF. The CDR3 nucleotides are TGCAGTGCACCCCCGTGGGAGGGGATTTACGAGCAGTACTTC.

This clonotype came up a few times. The chain combines TRBV20-1 with TRBJ1-2; tentatively, D is TRBD1 (6 bases). This CDR3 region has 14 residues. Looked up from germline, CDR1 is DFQATT and CDR2 is SNEGSKA (reference sequence). V was clipped by 0 bases and J by 7 bases, with 15 bases between them. The CDR3 region is CSARDPKMGAGYTF. Written as DNA, the CDR3 is TGCAGTGCTAGAGACCCGAAAATGGGGGCTGGCTACACCTTC.

Concerning this clonotype: Mismatch with germline at one junction end may stem from a read error. The genes are TRBV10-3 and TRBJ2-7; TRBD2 matches 12 bases. The germline gives CDR1 ENHRY, CDR2 SYGVKD. This CDR3 region has 15 residues. This CDR3 is CAVSDQLAGGYEQYF. The CDR3 nucleotides read TGTGCCGTCAGTGACCAACTAGCGGGAGGATACGAGCAGTACTTC.

Only a few counts were recorded for this clonotype. Written as DNA, the CDR3 is TGCGCCAGCAGCCAGCCCACCCGAGGGGTCGATACGCAGTATTTT. Translating gives CASSQPTRGVDTQYF. V usage is TRBV4-1 and J usage is TRBJ2-3; D might be TRBD1 or TRBD2, each matching 5 bases. CDR1 and CDR2 (germline): MGHRA, YSYEKL. This CDR3 has 15 amino acids. V was shortened by 3 bases and J by 6 bases, with 16 bases between the two germline ends.

This clonotype has more than one count but fewer than ten. The J gene is TRBJ2-5, the V gene TRBV10-3, with a tentative D call TRBD1 (6 bases). Trimming shortened V by 6 bases and J by 3 bases, and 14 bases separated the two germline ends. Germline V gene sequence: CDR1 ENHRY, CDR2 SYGVKD. The CDR3 contains 14 residues. CDR3 protein: CAIRRSSGEETQYF. CDR3 coding DNA: TGTGCCATCAGACGGTCGTCAGGGGAAGAGACCCAGTACTTC.